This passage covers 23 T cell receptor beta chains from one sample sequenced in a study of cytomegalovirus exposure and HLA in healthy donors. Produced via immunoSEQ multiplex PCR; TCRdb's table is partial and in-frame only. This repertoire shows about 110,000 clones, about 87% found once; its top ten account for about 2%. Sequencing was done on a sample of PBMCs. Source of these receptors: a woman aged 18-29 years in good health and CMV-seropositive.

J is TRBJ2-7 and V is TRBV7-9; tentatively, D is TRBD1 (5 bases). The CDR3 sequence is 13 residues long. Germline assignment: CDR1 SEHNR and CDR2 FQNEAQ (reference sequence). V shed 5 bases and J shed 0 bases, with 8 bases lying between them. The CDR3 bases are TGTGCCAGCAGCCAACAGGTCTCCTACGAGCAGTACTTC. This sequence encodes CASSQQVSYEQYF.

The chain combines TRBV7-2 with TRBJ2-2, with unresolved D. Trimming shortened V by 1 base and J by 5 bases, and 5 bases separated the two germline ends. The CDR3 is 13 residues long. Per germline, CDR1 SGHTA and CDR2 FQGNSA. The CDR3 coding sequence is TGTGCCAGCAGCTTAGGGCCGACCGGGGAGCTGTTTTTT. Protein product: CASSLGPTGELFF.

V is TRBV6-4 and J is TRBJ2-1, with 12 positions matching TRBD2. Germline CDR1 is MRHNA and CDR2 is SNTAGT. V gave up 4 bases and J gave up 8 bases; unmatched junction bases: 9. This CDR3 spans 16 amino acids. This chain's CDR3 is CASSATLAGGPDEQFF. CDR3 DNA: TGTGCCAGCAGTGCGACCCTAGCGGGGGGGCCAGATGAGCAGTTCTTC.

The CDR3 DNA follows: TGCGCCAGCAGCCAAGCATCTGAGAACTACAATGAGCAGTTCTTC. Protein sequence: CASSQASENYNEQFF. V usage is TRBV4-1 and J usage is TRBJ2-1; D is ambiguous. Germline loops: CDR1 MGHRA, CDR2 YSYEKL. CDR3 length equals 15 residues. V lost 1 base to trimming and J lost 3 bases, with 10 bases between them.

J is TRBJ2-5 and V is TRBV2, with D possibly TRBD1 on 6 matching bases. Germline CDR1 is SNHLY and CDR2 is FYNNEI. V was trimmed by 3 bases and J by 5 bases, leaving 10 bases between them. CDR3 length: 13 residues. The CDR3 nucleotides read TGTGCCAGCAGTGAGCAGGGGTGGGAGACCCAGTACTTC. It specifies CASSEQGWETQYF.

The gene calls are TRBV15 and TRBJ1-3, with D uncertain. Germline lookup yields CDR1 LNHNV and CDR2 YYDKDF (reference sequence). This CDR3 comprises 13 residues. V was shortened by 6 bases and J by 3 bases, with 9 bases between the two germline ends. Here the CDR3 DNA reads TGTGCCACCAGAAGAAACTTTGGAAACACCATATATTTT. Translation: CATRRNFGNTIYF.

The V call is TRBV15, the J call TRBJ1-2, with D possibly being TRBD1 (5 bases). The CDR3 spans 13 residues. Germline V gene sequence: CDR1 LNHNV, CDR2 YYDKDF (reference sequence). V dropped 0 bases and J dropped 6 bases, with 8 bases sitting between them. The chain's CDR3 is CATSRETGDGYTF. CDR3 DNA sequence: TGTGCCACCAGCAGAGAAACGGGGGATGGCTACACCTTC.

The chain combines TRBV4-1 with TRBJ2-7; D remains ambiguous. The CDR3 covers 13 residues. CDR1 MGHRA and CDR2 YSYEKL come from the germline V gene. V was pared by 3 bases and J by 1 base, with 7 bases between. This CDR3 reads CASSQTQSYEQYF. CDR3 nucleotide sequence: TGCGCCAGCAGCCAGACTCAATCCTACGAGCAGTACTTC.

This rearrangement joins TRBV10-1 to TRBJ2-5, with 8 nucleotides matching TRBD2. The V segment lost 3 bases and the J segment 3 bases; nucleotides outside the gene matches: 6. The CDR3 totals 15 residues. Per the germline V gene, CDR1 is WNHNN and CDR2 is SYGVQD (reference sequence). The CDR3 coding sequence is TGCGCCAGCAGTGAAACGGGGGGGAGAAAAGAGACCCAGTACTTC. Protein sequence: CASSETGGRKETQYF.

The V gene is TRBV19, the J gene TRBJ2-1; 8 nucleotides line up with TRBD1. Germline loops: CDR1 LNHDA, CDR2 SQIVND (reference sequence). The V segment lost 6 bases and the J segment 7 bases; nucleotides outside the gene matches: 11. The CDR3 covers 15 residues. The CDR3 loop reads CASSLGTGPRNEQFF. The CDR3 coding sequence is TGTGCCAGTAGCTTGGGGACAGGACCTAGGAATGAGCAGTTCTTC.

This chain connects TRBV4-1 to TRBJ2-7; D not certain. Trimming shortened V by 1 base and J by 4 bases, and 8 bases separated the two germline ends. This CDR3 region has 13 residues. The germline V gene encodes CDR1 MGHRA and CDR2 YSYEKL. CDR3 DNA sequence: TGCGCCAGCAGCCAAGCCGACGGGTACGAGCAGTACGTC. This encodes CASSQADGYEQYV.

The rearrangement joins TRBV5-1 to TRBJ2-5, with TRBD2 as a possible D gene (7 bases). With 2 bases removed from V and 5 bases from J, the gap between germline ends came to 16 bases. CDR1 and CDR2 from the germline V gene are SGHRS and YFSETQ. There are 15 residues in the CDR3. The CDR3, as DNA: TGCGCCAGCAGCTTAGGCGGGGGCCTCGGGGAGACCCAGTACTTC. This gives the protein CASSLGGGLGETQYF.

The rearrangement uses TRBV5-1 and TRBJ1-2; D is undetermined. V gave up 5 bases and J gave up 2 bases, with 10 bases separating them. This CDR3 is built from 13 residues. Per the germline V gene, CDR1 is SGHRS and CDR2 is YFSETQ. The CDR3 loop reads CASSDSTNYGYTF. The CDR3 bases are TGCGCCAGCAGTGATAGCACGAACTATGGCTACACCTTC.

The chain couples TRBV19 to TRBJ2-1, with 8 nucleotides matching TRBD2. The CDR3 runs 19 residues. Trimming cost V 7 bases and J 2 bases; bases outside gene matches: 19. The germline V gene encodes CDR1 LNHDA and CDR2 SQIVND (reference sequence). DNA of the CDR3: TGTGCCAGTACCCCAGGCGGGACACTACGAGCGGGGGCCTACAATGAGCAGTTCTTC. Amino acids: CASTPGGTLRAGAYNEQFF.

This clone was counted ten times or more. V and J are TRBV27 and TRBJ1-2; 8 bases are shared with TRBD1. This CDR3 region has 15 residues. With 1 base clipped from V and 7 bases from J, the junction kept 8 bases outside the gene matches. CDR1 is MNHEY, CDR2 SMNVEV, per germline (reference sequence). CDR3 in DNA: TGTGCCAGCAGTTTATTGTCAGGGGGCTCTTCTGGCTACACCTTC. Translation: CASSLLSGGSSGYTF.

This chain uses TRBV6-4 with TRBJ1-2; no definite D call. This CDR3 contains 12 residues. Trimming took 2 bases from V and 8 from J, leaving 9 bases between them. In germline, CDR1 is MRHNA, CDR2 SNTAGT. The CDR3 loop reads CASSDEVTGYTF. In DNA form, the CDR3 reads TGTGCCAGCAGTGACGAGGTTACGGGCTACACCTTC.

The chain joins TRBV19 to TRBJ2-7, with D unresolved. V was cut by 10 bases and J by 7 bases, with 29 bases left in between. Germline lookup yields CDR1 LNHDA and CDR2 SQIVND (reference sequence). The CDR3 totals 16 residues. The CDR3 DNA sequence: TGTGCCACTCGAACACCCCAGACGCAGGCCGCTGGGGAGCAGTACGTC. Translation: CATRTPQTQAAGEQYV.

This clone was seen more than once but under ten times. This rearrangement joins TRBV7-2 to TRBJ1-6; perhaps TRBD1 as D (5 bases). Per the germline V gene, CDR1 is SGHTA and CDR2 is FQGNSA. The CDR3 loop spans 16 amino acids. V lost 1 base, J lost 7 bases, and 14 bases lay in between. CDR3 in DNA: TGTGCCAGCAGCTTAGAGGGGTGGAGAGGAAATTCACCCCTCCACTTT. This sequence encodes CASSLEGWRGNSPLHF.

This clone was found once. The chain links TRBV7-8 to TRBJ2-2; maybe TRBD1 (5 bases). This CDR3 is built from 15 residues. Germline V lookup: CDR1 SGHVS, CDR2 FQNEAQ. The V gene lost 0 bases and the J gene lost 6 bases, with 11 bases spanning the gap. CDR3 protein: CASSLARQGSGELFF. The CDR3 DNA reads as TGTGCCAGCAGCTTAGCGAGGCAGGGTTCCGGGGAGCTGTTTTTT.

The CDR3 sequence: CASRPGTDFLGANVLTF. CDR3 bases: TGTGCCAGCAGGCCCGGGACAGACTTCCTTGGGGCCAACGTCCTGACTTTC. The chain has TRBV27 and TRBJ2-6; 7 bases agree with TRBD1. The V and J ends lost 6 bases and 3 bases, in that order; junction bases with no gene match: 11. The length of the CDR3 is 17 residues. From germline, CDR1 is MNHEY and CDR2 SMNVEV (reference sequence).

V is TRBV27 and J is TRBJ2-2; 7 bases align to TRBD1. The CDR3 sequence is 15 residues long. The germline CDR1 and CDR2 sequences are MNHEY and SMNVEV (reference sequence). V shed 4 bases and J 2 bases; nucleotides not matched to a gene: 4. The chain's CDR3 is CASSSTGSNTGELFF. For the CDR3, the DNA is TGTGCCAGCAGTTCGACAGGGTCCAACACCGGGGAGCTGTTTTTT.

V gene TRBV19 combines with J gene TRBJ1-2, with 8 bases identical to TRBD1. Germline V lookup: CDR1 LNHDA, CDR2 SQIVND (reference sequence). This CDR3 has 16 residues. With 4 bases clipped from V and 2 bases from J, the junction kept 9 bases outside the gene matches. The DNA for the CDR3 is TGTGCCAGTAGTACAACTTTTGGACAGGGAAACTATGGCTACACCTTC. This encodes CASSTTFGQGNYGYTF.

The CDR3 DNA reads TGTGCCATCAACACTGGACTAGCGGGGGCCGAAGAGACCCAGTACTTC. This codes for CAINTGLAGAEETQYF. The chain uses TRBV10-3 and TRBJ2-5; TRBD2 matches 13 bases. The ends lost 7 bases at V and 3 bases at J; junction bases unmatched: 8. The CDR3 length is 16 residues. Germline lookup yields CDR1 ENHRY and CDR2 SYGVKD.